The present entry profiles one T cell receptor beta chain with its context. Qualities for individual bases were not recorded, and no much larger clone is one base off. The data were obtained in a study of blood T cell repertoires in acute mononucleosis (dated by TCRdb to about 2020). In terms of the full investigation: Acute-phase samples, representing the primary response, were taken within 2 weeks of symptom onset. During acute infection, mean YVL-BR-specific and GLC-BM-specific cells made up about 2% and 1% of blood CD8 T cells. The mean blood EBV load was 3.8 log10 genome copies per million B cells in acute infection and about 2.7 at convalescence. What the research found in general, with its limitations: Only about 10% of unique acute clonotypes persisted into convalescence, yet these made up most of the response; new diverse de novo clonotypes seemingly replaced the rest. The low acute-to-convalescent clonotype overlap might be partly explained by sampling error, because only a fraction of each donor's blood was analyzed. Only a few donors were included in the cohort, so group averages were based on very few individuals. Both chains seemed to play a part in GLC-BM selection, with public TCRbeta motifs on BV14-BJ2 and BV20-BJ1 appearing together with a TCRalpha motif on AV5-AJ31.

The time point label for this specimen denotes: acute infectious mononucleosis, at clinical presentation within 2 weeks of symptom onset (visit 1). The study tracked CD8 T cell responses to two immunodominant EBV epitopes, BRLF1 109 (YVL-BR) and BMLF1 280 (GLC-BM), over primary infection. A positive serum heterophile antibody test together with EBV viral capsid antigen-specific IgM pointed to primary EBV infection. As a first step, magnetic positive selection (MACS) was used to enrich total CD8 T cells from the PBMCs. A FACSAria III was used to sort live CD3+ CD8+ tetramer+ cells to over 95% purity. A PE-conjugated tetramer loaded with the BMLF1 280-288 peptide was used to sort the cells. Directly ex vivo after tetramer sorting, the TCR repertoires of EBV epitope-specific CD8 T cells were deep-sequenced at acute infection and at convalescence. The donors were a few individuals between about 18 and 29 years old who had clinical acute infectious mononucleosis along with laboratory evidence of primary EBV infection. Heparinized peripheral blood was drawn at clinical presentation with mononucleosis symptoms and was drawn again about 6 months later. PBMCs were isolated by Ficoll-Paque density gradient centrifugation.

CDR3 length: 12 amino acids, cysteine to phenylalanine. Of all the DNA, just the CDR3 is kept, 36 bases in frame from base 1. The germline V gene gives CDR1 as SGHDN and CDR2 as FVKESK. Total RNA from at least 10,000 sorted tetramer+ CD8 T cells was reverse transcribed into cDNA for TCR profiling. PCR with primers that anneal to V and J regions amplified CDR3 regions and added unique molecular identifiers to track templates. TCRalpha and TCRbeta chains were profiled using the immunoSEQ platform, including its sequencing and error-correction standards. In the paper's pipeline: Clonal copy numbers were corrected for sequencing and PCR errors, and CDR3s were defined per IMGT conventions. Only productive rearrangements were analyzed, using immunoSEQ Analyzer versions 2.0 and 3.0, with gene-pairing frequencies processed further in Microsoft Excel. V-J pairings were visualized as Circos plots, and CDR3 motifs were found with MEME plus a custom motifSearch program. The probability of generation of TCR sequences was calculated using the OLGA algorithm. A clonotype seen at both visits was called persistent, a clonotype seen only at the acute visit was called nonpersistent, and a clonotype seen only at convalescence was called de novo. An amino acid clonotype used by more than one donor was defined as a public TCR. TCRdb took this table from immuneACCESS and kept in-frame rearrangements with V and J called. Such tables lack part of the clones; where checked against another copy, unresolved V genes explain under half of the gap, and the rest is unexplained. V, J and clone size were drawn from that table, and D and trimming were deduced from the DNA. The table for this sample lists fewer than 2,500 clones; around 63% of them were counted only once. In total, the top ten clones hold approximately 49% of the sample.

The TCR was taken from a woman aged 18-29 years with infectious mononucleosis caused by EBV. The sequence is built from TRBV14 and TRBJ2-3; the D gene is not confidently resolved. Material: EBV GLC epitope tetramer+ CD8+ T cells sorted from PBMCs, obtained during acute infectious mononucleosis. The cell subset or site label for this specimen denotes: CD8 T cells binding tetramer with EBV BMLF1 280-288 peptide (GLC-BM). The DNA reads as follows: TGTGAGCAGCAATCTCCCGGCGGTACGCAGTATTTT. Its amino acids are CEQQSPGGTQYF.